The rows below give T cell receptor beta chains drawn from one sample of a study of technical replicates of blood from a few donors. The protocol was immunoSEQ multiplex PCR, while the TCRdb copy is restricted to in-frame clones and leaves out a portion. Of about 70,000 clones in the sample, just under 95% were seen once. Sequenced sample: T cells isolated from PBMCs. Receptors were obtained from a human donor in good health. The CDR3 runs from the conserved cysteine through the conserved F or W. The D gene is left open where the match is weak. Size tells how often a clone was seen (once, few, many) or the class of an expanded clone, and some rows leave it out.

j_gene	v_gene	d_gene	abundance	CDR3aa	CDR3nt
TRBJ2-3	TRBV4-2	NA	NA	CASSQAPSGSGTDTQYF	TGTGCCAGCAGCCAAGCCCCGTCGGGTAGCGGCACAGATACGCAGTATTTT
TRBJ1-1	TRBV10-2	NA	once	CASSDGQGGTEAFF	TGCGCCAGCAGTGATGGGCAGGGCGGCACTGAAGCTTTCTTT
TRBJ2-7	TRBV11-2	NA	NA	CASAGSSYEQYF	TGTGCCAGCGCAGGTAGCTCCTACGAGCAGTACTTC
TRBJ1-4	TRBV6-5	NA	NA	CATADRASEKLFF	TGTGCCACCGCAGACAGAGCGAGTGAAAAACTGTTTTTT
TRBJ1-2	TRBV27	NA	NA	CASSKAGTIGGYTF	TGTGCCAGCAGTAAGGCCGGGACAATAGGGGGCTACACCTTC
TRBJ2-1	TRBV25-1	NA	NA	CASSEFAYNEQFF	TGTGCCAGCAGTGAATTCGCGTACAATGAGCAGTTCTTC
TRBJ2-5	TRBV29-1	NA	NA	CSVVGRGAPQETQYF	TGCAGCGTTGTTGGCAGGGGGGCCCCCCAAGAGACCCAGTACTTC
TRBJ1-4	TRBV4-1	NA	NA	CASSLDRTNEKLFF	TGCGCCAGCAGCCTCGACAGAACTAATGAAAAACTGTTTTTT
TRBJ1-5	TRBV7-9	TRBD1	NA	CASSLFGTGDNQPQHF	TGTGCCAGCAGCTTATTTGGGACAGGGGACAATCAGCCCCAGCATTTT
TRBJ1-4	TRBV27	NA	NA	CASSFAGPNEKLFF	TGTGCCAGCAGTTTTGCAGGGCCTAATGAAAAACTGTTTTTT
TRBJ2-3	TRBV25-1	NA	NA	CASRRTGNGNTDTQYF	TGTGCCAGCAGAAGAACAGGGAATGGAAACACAGATACGCAGTATTTT
TRBJ2-7	TRBV5-6	NA	few	CASSYSSYEQYF	TGTGCCAGCAGCTATAGCTCCTACGAGCAGTACTTC
TRBJ2-7	TRBV7-9	NA	NA	CASSLVAGNEQYF	TGTGCCAGCAGCTTAGTGGCAGGGAACGAGCAGTACTTC
TRBJ1-1	TRBV5-1	NA	NA	CASSSRFTGNTEAFF	TGCGCCAGCAGCTCCAGGTTCACAGGGAACACTGAAGCTTTCTTT
TRBJ2-5	TRBV2	TRBD1	once	CATGQQETQYF	TGTGCCACGGGACAGCAAGAGACCCAGTACTTC
TRBJ2-7	TRBV19	TRBD1	NA	CASSRALDRVKTYEQYF	TGTGCCAGTAGTCGCGCCTTGGACAGGGTTAAAACCTACGAGCAGTACTTC
TRBJ2-1	TRBV7-3	NA	NA	CASSPGPYNEQFF	TGTGCCAGCAGCCCAGGCCCCTACAATGAGCAGTTCTTC
TRBJ2-5	TRBV28	TRBD2	NA	CASSLPLGGETQYF	TGTGCCAGCAGTTTACCTTTGGGGGGGGAGACCCAGTACTTC
TRBJ2-2	TRBV4-1	NA	NA	CASSIQTETGELFF	TGCGCCAGCAGCATTCAGACAGAGACCGGGGAGCTGTTTTTT
TRBJ1-6	TRBV10-3	TRBD1	NA	CAISEWTGDAGNSPLHF	TGTGCCATCAGTGAGTGGACAGGGGACGCCGGTAATTCACCCCTCCACTTT
TRBJ2-1	TRBV18	TRBD2	NA	CASSRTGTSGGAVSYNEQFF	TGTGCCAGCTCACGAACCGGGACTAGCGGGGGGGCCGTATCCTACAATGAGCAGTTCTTC
TRBJ2-7	TRBV20-1	NA	NA	CSAPLYYEQYF	TGCAGTGCCCCCCTCTACTACGAGCAGTACTTC
TRBJ2-1	TRBV2	TRBD2	NA	CASSTSGEGPKRYNEQFF	TGTGCCAGCAGTACTAGCGGGGAGGGCCCTAAGAGGTACAATGAGCAGTTCTTC
TRBJ1-1	TRBV7-3	TRBD1	NA	CASSTGAEAFF	TGTGCCAGCAGTACAGGGGCTGAAGCTTTCTTT
TRBJ2-5	TRBV7-9	TRBD2	NA	CASSFLDASGGRTQYF	TGTGCCAGCAGCTTCTTAGACGCTAGCGGGGGACGGACCCAGTACTTC
TRBJ2-3	TRBV11-2	NA	NA	CASALARTDTQYF	TGTGCCAGCGCCCTAGCGCGCACAGATACGCAGTATTTT
TRBJ2-3	TRBV4-2	TRBD2	NA	CASSQGLGEGDTQYF	TGTGCCAGCAGCCAAGGACTAGGGGAGGGAGATACGCAGTATTTT
TRBJ2-1	TRBV6-5	NA	NA	CASSYSVTEQFF	TGTGCCAGCAGTTACTCGGTAACAGAGCAGTTCTTC
TRBJ2-2	TRBV5-1	NA	once	CASSLMGGTGELFF	TGCGCCAGCAGCTTGATGGGGGGCACCGGGGAGCTGTTTTTT
TRBJ1-1	TRBV2	TRBD1	once	CASSATGAEAFF	TGTGCCAGCAGCGCTACAGGGGCTGAAGCTTTCTTT
TRBJ2-7	TRBV2	TRBD2	few	CASRELWGGTGEQYF	TGTGCCAGCAGGGAACTTTGGGGGGGGACGGGCGAGCAGTACTTC
TRBJ2-1	TRBV4-1	TRBD2	NA	CASSQHHNPNLAGERNEQFF	TGCGCCAGCAGCCAACACCACAACCCTAATCTAGCGGGAGAACGGAATGAGCAGTTCTTC
TRBJ2-2	TRBV29-1	NA	NA	CSVVGYSGGTGELFF	TGCAGCGTTGTTGGCTACAGTGGTGGCACCGGGGAGCTGTTTTTT
TRBJ2-3	TRBV5-1	TRBD2	NA	CASSPPLAGVTDTQYF	TGCGCCAGCAGCCCGCCCCTAGCGGGAGTCACAGATACGCAGTATTTT
TRBJ1-1	TRBV5-1	NA	NA	CASSFLGGNTEAFF	TGCGCCAGCAGCTTCCTCGGGGGGAACACTGAAGCTTTCTTT
TRBJ1-3	TRBV29-1	NA	NA	CSVVNTKGGKNTIYF	TGCAGCGTTGTGAATACTAAAGGGGGAAAAAACACCATATATTTT
TRBJ2-1	TRBV27	NA	once	CASSLSGSNEQFF	TGTGCCAGCAGTTTATCGGGCAGTAATGAGCAGTTCTTC
TRBJ2-1	TRBV7-6	NA	NA	CASSLLSSYNEQFF	TGTGCCAGCAGCTTACTTAGCTCCTACAATGAGCAGTTCTTC
TRBJ2-3	TRBV27	NA	NA	CASSPSGHTDTQYF	TGTGCCAGCAGCCCAAGCGGGCACACAGATACGCAGTATTTT
TRBJ2-1	TRBV7-9	TRBD1	NA	CASSPDRAYNEQFF	TGTGCCAGCAGCCCGGACAGGGCCTACAATGAGCAGTTCTTC